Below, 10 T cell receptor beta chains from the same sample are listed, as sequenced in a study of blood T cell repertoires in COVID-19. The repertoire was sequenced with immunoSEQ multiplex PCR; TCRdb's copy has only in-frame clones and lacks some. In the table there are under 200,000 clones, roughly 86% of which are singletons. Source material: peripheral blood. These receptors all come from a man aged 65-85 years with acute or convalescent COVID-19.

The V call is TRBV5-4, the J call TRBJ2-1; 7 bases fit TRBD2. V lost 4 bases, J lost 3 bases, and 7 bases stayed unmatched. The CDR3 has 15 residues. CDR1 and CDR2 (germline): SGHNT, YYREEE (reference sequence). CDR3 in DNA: TGTGCCAGCAGCCTCGCTAGCGGACACTACAATGAGCAGTTCTTC. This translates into CASSLASGHYNEQFF.

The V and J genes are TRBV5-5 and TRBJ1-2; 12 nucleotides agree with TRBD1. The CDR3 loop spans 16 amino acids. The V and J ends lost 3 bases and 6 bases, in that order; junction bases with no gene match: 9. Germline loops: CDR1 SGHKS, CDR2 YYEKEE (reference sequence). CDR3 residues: CASSSSRDRGQDGYTF. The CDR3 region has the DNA TGTGCCAGCAGCTCCTCTCGGGACAGGGGGCAGGATGGCTACACCTTC.

The CDR3 coding sequence is TGTGCCAGCTCACCACCGCTCGCGGGCAGCTCCTACAATGAGCAGTTCTTC. Protein: CASSPPLAGSSYNEQFF. V gene TRBV18 combines with J gene TRBJ2-1; D is possibly TRBD2 (5 bases). This CDR3 region has 17 residues. Germline lookup yields CDR1 KGHSH and CDR2 LQKENI. The V gene lost 0 bases and the J gene lost 0 bases, with 12 bases spanning the gap.

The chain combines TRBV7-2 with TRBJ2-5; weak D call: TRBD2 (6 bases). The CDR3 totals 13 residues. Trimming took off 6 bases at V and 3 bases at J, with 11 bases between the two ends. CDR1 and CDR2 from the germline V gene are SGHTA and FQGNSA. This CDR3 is CASRPPGEETQYF. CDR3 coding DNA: TGTGCCAGCAGACCTCCGGGGGAAGAGACCCAGTACTTC.

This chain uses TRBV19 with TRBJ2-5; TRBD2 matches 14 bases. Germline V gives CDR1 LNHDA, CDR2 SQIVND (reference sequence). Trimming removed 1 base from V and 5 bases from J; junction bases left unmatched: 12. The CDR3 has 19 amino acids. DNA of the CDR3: TGTGCCAGTAGTATAGGTGGGACTAGCGGGAGATTGGCTGGTGAGACCCAGTACTTC. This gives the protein CASSIGGTSGRLAGETQYF.

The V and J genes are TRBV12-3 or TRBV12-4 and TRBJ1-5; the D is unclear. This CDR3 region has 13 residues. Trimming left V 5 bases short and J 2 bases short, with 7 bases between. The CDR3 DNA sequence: TGTGCCAGCAGTCCCCCGGGCAATCAGCCCCAGCATTTT. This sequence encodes CASSPPGNQPQHF.

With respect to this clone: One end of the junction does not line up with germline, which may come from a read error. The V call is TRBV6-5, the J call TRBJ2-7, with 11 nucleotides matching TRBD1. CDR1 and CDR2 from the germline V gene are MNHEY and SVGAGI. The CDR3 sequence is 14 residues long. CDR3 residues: CASRADRGRLEQCF. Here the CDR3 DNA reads TGTGCCAGCAGGGCGGACAGGGGGCGGCTCGAGCAGTGCTTC.

The CDR3 protein is CASSIERSGVGTQYF. CDR3 sequence (DNA): TGTGCCAGTAGTATAGAGCGGAGCGGGGTTGGGACCCAGTACTTC. The V and J genes are TRBV19 and TRBJ2-5; 7 bases are a match to TRBD2. V shed 0 bases and J 7 bases; nucleotides not matched to a gene: 8. Germline assignment: CDR1 LNHDA and CDR2 SQIVND (reference sequence). The CDR3 runs to 15 residues.

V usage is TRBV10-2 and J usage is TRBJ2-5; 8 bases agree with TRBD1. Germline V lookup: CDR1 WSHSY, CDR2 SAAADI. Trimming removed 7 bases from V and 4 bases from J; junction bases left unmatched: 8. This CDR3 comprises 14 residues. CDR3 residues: CASISDRGGETQYF. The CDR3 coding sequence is TGCGCCAGCATCTCTGACAGGGGAGGAGAGACCCAGTACTTC.

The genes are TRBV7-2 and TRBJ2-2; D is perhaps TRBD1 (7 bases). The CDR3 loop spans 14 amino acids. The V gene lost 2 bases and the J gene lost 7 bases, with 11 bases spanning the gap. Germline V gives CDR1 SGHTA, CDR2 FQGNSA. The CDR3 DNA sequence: TGTGCCAGCAGCTTATTCAGGGGGGTCGGGGAGCTGTTTTTT. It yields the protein CASSLFRGVGELFF.